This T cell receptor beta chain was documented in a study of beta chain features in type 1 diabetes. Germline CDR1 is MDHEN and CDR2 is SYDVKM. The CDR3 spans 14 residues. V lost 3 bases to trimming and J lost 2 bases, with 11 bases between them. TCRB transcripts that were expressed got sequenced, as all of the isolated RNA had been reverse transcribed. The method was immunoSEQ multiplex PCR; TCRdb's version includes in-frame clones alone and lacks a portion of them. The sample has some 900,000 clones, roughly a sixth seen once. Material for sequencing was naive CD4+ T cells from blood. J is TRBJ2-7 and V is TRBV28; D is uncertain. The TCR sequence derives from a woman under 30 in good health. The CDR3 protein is CASSFDFSPYEQYF. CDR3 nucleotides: TGTGCCAGCAGTTTCGACTTTTCACCCTACGAGCAGTACTTC.